What follows are 31 T cell receptor beta chains derived from one specimen sequenced in a study of CD8 T cells in ankylosing spondylitis. Overall study results and limits: Among TCR beta sequences, a motif of several highly homologous variants appeared characteristic of ankylosing spondylitis blood.

No antigen has been identified for these receptors. TCRdb reanalysed the 5' RACE reads using MiXCR and keeps one entry per CDR3 protein. The sample records fewer than 500,000 distinct CDR3 sequences, 26% being singletons. What was sequenced was blood, either unsorted or a sorted T cell fraction (not recorded which). These receptors were collected from a male donor with ankylosing spondylitis.

The chain links TRBV7-7 to TRBJ1-1; D possibly corresponds to TRBD1 (5 bases). Trimming cost V 4 bases and J 4 bases, with 10 bases left between them. CDR3 size: 13 residues. Germline V gene data show CDR1 as SSHAT and CDR2 as FNYEAQ (reference sequence). For the CDR3, the DNA is TGTGCCAGCAGCTCAGAGAGGGGCACTGAAGCTTTCTTT. Its translation is CASSSERGTEAFF.

This clonotype was seen a handful of times. The rearrangement uses TRBV29-1 and TRBJ2-3; 9 nucleotides match TRBD1. CDR1 is SQVTM, CDR2 ANQGSEA, per germline. The CDR3 is 15 residues long. V gave up 6 bases and J gave up 1 base; unmatched junction bases: 8. CDR3 coding DNA: TGCAGCGTCCAGACACAGGGGGCTCGCACAGATACGCAGTATTTT. Translated: CSVQTQGARTDTQYF.

The CDR3 here is CASSFAGGNYGYTF. In nucleotides, the CDR3 is TGTGCCAGCAGTTTCGCAGGGGGCAACTATGGCTACACCTTC. This chain uses TRBV27 with TRBJ1-2, with TRBD1 identical over 8 bases. V lost 3 bases, J lost 2 bases, and 2 bases stayed unmatched. Germline loops: CDR1 MNHEY, CDR2 SMNVEV (reference sequence). This CDR3 region has 14 residues.

In this sample, this clonotype turned up a few times. This sequence joins TRBV20-1 and TRBJ2-1, with a weak D call TRBD2 (6 bases). Trimming removed 3 bases at V and 8 bases at J, with 8 bases between. Germline values: CDR1 DFQATT, CDR2 SNEGSKA (reference sequence). There are 11 residues in the CDR3. CDR3 region: CSASPGDEQFF. The CDR3 coding sequence is TGCAGTGCTAGTCCGGGGGATGAGCAGTTCTTC.

The V gene is TRBV5-1, the J gene TRBJ2-7; 9 bases map to TRBD1. CDR1 and CDR2 (germline): SGHRS, YFSETQ. The CDR3 consists of 14 residues. After removal of 4 bases from V and 3 bases from J, the junction contained 5 bases not matched to a gene. In nucleotides, the CDR3 is TGCGCCAGCAGCCGAAGACAGGGGGGCTACGAGCAGTACTTC. It codes for CASSRRQGGYEQYF.

This sequence joins TRBV9 and TRBJ2-5, with D hard to call. The germline V gene encodes CDR1 SGDLS and CDR2 YYNGEE. Trimming took 1 base from V and 6 from J, leaving 7 bases between them. The CDR3 has 12 amino acids. The CDR3 region is CASSVNDQTQYF. For the CDR3, the DNA is TGTGCCAGCAGCGTAAATGACCAGACCCAGTACTTC.

This clonotype was observed a few times. The chain employs TRBV15 and TRBJ1-2, with D maybe TRBD1 (5 bases). This CDR3 is 13 amino acids long. The germline V gene encodes CDR1 LNHNV and CDR2 YYDKDF (reference sequence). The V and J ends lost 5 bases and 8 bases respectively, with 15 bases between them. CDR3 sequence (DNA): TGTGCCACCAGCCGGGGCCCCTTTGTAGGCTACACCTTC. Translating it yields CATSRGPFVGYTF.

V gene TRBV20-1 combines with J gene TRBJ2-5; a possible D gene is TRBD2 (5 bases). The germline gives CDR1 DFQATT, CDR2 SNEGSKA (reference sequence). Trimming removed 4 bases at V and 1 base at J, with 13 bases between. The length of the CDR3 is 14 residues. The CDR3 reads CSAKIPGSQETQYF. As DNA, the CDR3 is TGCAGTGCTAAAATTCCTGGGAGCCAAGAGACCCAGTACTTC.

In its sample, this clonotype was seen a few times. This sequence joins TRBV5-1 and TRBJ1-2; 10 bases map to TRBD1. The germline CDR1 and CDR2 sequences are SGHRS and YFSETQ. This CDR3 is 17 amino acids long. J was trimmed by 2 bases and V by 4 bases; bases with no gene match: 11. As DNA, the CDR3 is TGCGCCAGCAGCCGGGGACAGGGGCCCACTATAAACTATGGCTACACCTTC. This translates into CASSRGQGPTINYGYTF.

This clonotype was seen a few times. The chain joins TRBV2 to TRBJ2-3, with a tentative D call TRBD1 (6 bases). Germline V gene sequence: CDR1 SNHLY, CDR2 FYNNEI. The V end was cut by 0 bases, the J end by 4 bases, with 14 bases between. This CDR3 contains 16 residues. The CDR3 bases are TGTGCCAGCAGTGAAGCTTTAGGTGGGGGCCCAGATACGCAGTATTTT. This gives the protein CASSEALGGGPDTQYF.

This clonotype appeared a few times. The rearrangement joins TRBV12-3 or TRBV12-4 to TRBJ2-1; the match to TRBD2 covers 7 bases. The CDR3 has 15 amino acids. The J segment lost 7 bases and the V segment lost 8 bases, leaving 14 bases of the junction unmatched. This CDR3 reads CASSRWGGGSNEQFF. The CDR3 DNA reads TGTGCCAGCTCTCGATGGGGGGGTGGATCTAATGAGCAGTTCTTC.

This rearrangement joins TRBV20-1 to TRBJ2-3; 9 bases are shared with TRBD2. V lost 3 bases and J lost 6; bases outside the gene matches: 4. Germline V gene sequence: CDR1 DFQATT, CDR2 SNEGSKA (reference sequence). This CDR3 is 13 amino acids long. CDR3 residues: CSARPLAGDTQYF. CDR3 DNA: TGCAGTGCTAGGCCGCTAGCGGGGGATACGCAGTATTTT.

The chain has TRBV7-2 and TRBJ2-7; no clear D. The CDR3 loop spans 12 amino acids. The germline V and J ends were trimmed by 5 bases and 12 bases, with 17 bases remaining between them. The germline V gene has CDR1 SGHTA and CDR2 FQGNSA. The CDR3 region is CASSQMGEIAYF. CDR3 DNA sequence: TGTGCCAGCAGCCAAATGGGTGAAATAGCGTACTTC.

The CDR3, as DNA: TGCAGTGCTGGCTCAGGGGGAGCGGTAGATACGCAGTATTTT. Translated, it gives CSAGSGGAVDTQYF. The chain couples TRBV20-1 to TRBJ2-3, with 7 bases fitting TRBD1. This CDR3 contains 14 residues. Trimming cost V 5 bases and J 5 bases; bases outside gene matches: 10. Germline CDR1 is DFQATT and CDR2 is SNEGSKA (reference sequence).

V usage is TRBV7-8 and J usage is TRBJ1-5, with D unresolved. Germline lookup yields CDR1 SGHVS and CDR2 FQNEAQ. Trimming pared 3 bases from V and 2 bases from J, leaving 8 bases between. This CDR3 spans 14 amino acids. The CDR3 sequence is CASSFNDGNQPQHF. In nucleotides, the CDR3 is TGTGCCAGCAGCTTTAACGATGGCAATCAGCCCCAGCATTTT.

Only a few counts were recorded for this clonotype. The V call is TRBV27, the J call TRBJ2-1; 7 bases agree with TRBD1. V gave up 6 bases and J gave up 12 bases; unmatched junction bases: 8. Germline V gene sequence: CDR1 MNHEY, CDR2 SMNVEV (reference sequence). The CDR3 length is 12 residues. The CDR3 loop is CASRLSQGRQFF. In DNA, the CDR3 is TGTGCCAGCAGACTCTCACAGGGGAGGCAGTTCTTC.

On this clonotype: A read error may account for a junction end that differs from germline. The CDR3: CDSSLGTLATNEKLFF. The CDR3 bases are TGTGACAGCAGCCTCGGGACTCTGGCAACTAATGAAAAACTGTTTTTT. This chain connects TRBV7-9 to TRBJ1-4, with D maybe TRBD1 (5 bases). Germline V gives CDR1 SEHNR, CDR2 FQNEAQ (reference sequence). This CDR3 is 16 amino acids long.

V usage is TRBV7-6 and J usage is TRBJ1-1, with D maybe TRBD1 (6 bases). Per germline, CDR1 SGHVS and CDR2 FNYEAQ. The CDR3 is made up of 15 amino acids. The V gene lost 5 bases and the J gene lost 4 bases, with 17 bases spanning the gap. The CDR3 DNA is TGTGCCAGCAGCCTGATAAGGGGGGAGGGCACTGAAGCTTTCTTT. This encodes CASSLIRGEGTEAFF. Full variable domain (rest looked up from reference TRBV7-6 and TRBJ1-1): GAGVSQSPRYKVTKRGQDVALRCDPISGHVSLYWYRQALGQGPEFLTYFNYEAQQDKSGLPNDRFSAERPEGSISTLTIQRTEQRDSAMYRCASSLIRGEGTEAFFGQGTRLTVV.

This clonotype has a count of ten or more. The rearrangement links TRBV12-3 or TRBV12-4 to TRBJ2-1, with no clear D. The V gene lost 6 bases and the J gene lost 6 bases, with 9 bases spanning the gap. There are 12 residues in the CDR3. Written as DNA, the CDR3 is TGTGCCAGCAGGGAGTCAATCAATGAGCAGTTCTTC. It codes for CASRESINEQFF.

The table lists this clonotype with many counts. In nucleotides, the CDR3 is TGTGCCAGCAGTGAACAGGGTGGCACAGATACGCAGTATTTT. It specifies CASSEQGGTDTQYF. The chain is built from TRBV2 and TRBJ2-3; TRBD1 is a possible D gene (5 bases). Germline lookup yields CDR1 SNHLY and CDR2 FYNNEI. Trimming stripped 2 bases from V and 1 base from J, with 7 bases between. CDR3 length: 14 amino acids.

Regarding this clonotype: One junction end does not reproduce the germline sequence, and a read error may be involved. V gene TRBV15 combines with J gene TRBJ2-5; D perhaps matches TRBD2 (6 bases). The CDR3 sequence is 13 residues long. Germline V lookup: CDR1 LNHNV, CDR2 YYDKDF (reference sequence). The CDR3, as DNA: TGTGCCACCAGCAGAGAAAGAAGGCGGGGTTATGGGTTC. Amino acids: CATSRERRRGYGF.

This clonotype occurred a few times. The chain links TRBV27 to TRBJ2-7; TRBD2 matches 9 bases. The CDR3 extends over 15 amino acids. Germline lookup yields CDR1 MNHEY and CDR2 SMNVEV (reference sequence). V shed 4 bases, J shed 6 bases, and the junction held 10 bases outside the gene matches. CDR3 in DNA: TGTGCCAGCAGTTACGAGCCGGGACTAGCTCTCGAGCAGTACTTC. Protein: CASSYEPGLALEQYF.

The V call is TRBV7-8, the J call TRBJ2-2; 9 bases line up with TRBD1. The CDR3 length is 16 residues. Germline V gene sequence: CDR1 SGHVS, CDR2 FQNEAQ. The trim removed 1 base at V and 6 bases at J, leaving 6 bases unmatched. CDR3: CASSLGLWTGAGELFF. CDR3 DNA sequence: TGTGCCAGCAGCTTAGGGCTTTGGACAGGGGCCGGGGAGCTGTTTTTT.

The chain is built from TRBV7-9 and TRBJ1-1, with TRBD1 matching 9 bases. From germline, CDR1 is SEHNR and CDR2 FQNEAQ (reference sequence). J was trimmed by 9 bases and V by 5 bases; bases with no gene match: 4. The CDR3 covers 12 residues. DNA for the CDR3: TGTGCCAGCAGCACAGGGACAGGGAAAGCTTTCTTT. Translating gives CASSTGTGKAFF.

This chain links TRBV11-2 with TRBJ1-3, with D perhaps matching TRBD1 (6 bases). Germline assignment: CDR1 SGHAT and CDR2 FQNNGV. The V and J ends lost 6 bases and 0 bases respectively, with 15 bases between them. This CDR3 comprises 16 residues. This CDR3 reads CASSFDRFRSGNTIYF. In DNA form, the CDR3 reads TGTGCCAGCAGTTTCGACAGGTTCCGCTCTGGAAACACCATATATTTT. Filled out from reference TRBV11-2 and TRBJ1-3, the complete variable domain reads EAGVAQSPRYKIIEKRQSVAFWCNPISGHATLYWYQQILGQGPKLLIQFQNNGVVDDSQLPKDRFSAERLKGVDSTLKIQPAKLEDSAVYLCASSFDRFRSGNTIYFGEGSWLTVV.

The chain couples TRBV20-1 to TRBJ1-5; 9 positions match TRBD1. The V segment lost 5 bases and the J segment 6 bases; nucleotides outside the gene matches: 5. Looked up from germline, CDR1 is DFQATT and CDR2 is SNEGSKA (reference sequence). This CDR3 comprises 13 residues. CDR3 region: CSAATGGGQPQHF. The CDR3 DNA is TGCAGTGCTGCAACAGGGGGCGGTCAGCCCCAGCATTTT.

This clonotype was recorded a few times. The chain couples TRBV9 to TRBJ2-1; 9 positions agree with TRBD1. J gave up 2 bases and V 4 bases, and 4 bases lay outside the gene matches. This CDR3 contains 15 residues. Germline CDR1 and CDR2: SGDLS and YYNGEE. The CDR3 protein is CASSTRDRAYNEQFF. DNA for the CDR3: TGTGCCAGCAGCACCCGGGACAGGGCCTACAATGAGCAGTTCTTC.

The V and J genes are TRBV20-1 and TRBJ1-2; no firm D call. The CDR3 extends over 11 amino acids. V was cut by 4 bases and J by 4 bases, with 7 bases left in between. Germline V gene data show CDR1 as DFQATT and CDR2 as SNEGSKA (reference sequence). The CDR3 protein is CSATGIYGYTF. The CDR3 DNA reads TGCAGTGCTACCGGGATCTATGGCTACACCTTC.

This clonotype occurred a few times. The chain joins TRBV20-1 to TRBJ2-3; 7 nucleotides line up with TRBD2. Germline V gene data show CDR1 as DFQATT and CDR2 as SNEGSKA (reference sequence). The length of the CDR3 is 16 residues. After removal of 0 bases from V and 4 bases from J, the junction contained 10 bases not matched to a gene. The CDR3 nucleotides are TGCAGTGCTAGAGACCCTGGACTAGGCGGGGCAGATACGCAGTATTTT. Protein product: CSARDPGLGGADTQYF.

In this sample, this clonotype turned up a few times. The rearrangement uses TRBV24-1 and TRBJ1-5; 7 bases match TRBD1. The CDR3 is 16 amino acids. V trimming: 3 bases; J trimming: 6 bases; junction bases outside the gene matches: 10. Germline CDR1 reads KGHDR; CDR2 reads SFDVKD. The CDR3 region is CATSDPRQGWGQPQHF. The CDR3 region has the DNA TGTGCCACCAGTGATCCCCGACAGGGTTGGGGTCAGCCCCAGCATTTT.

The rearrangement uses TRBV20-1 and TRBJ1-2; TRBD1 matches 7 bases. The CDR3 loop spans 14 amino acids. The ends lost 3 bases at V and 3 bases at J; junction bases unmatched: 7. Germline V gives CDR1 DFQATT, CDR2 SNEGSKA (reference sequence). Here the CDR3 DNA reads TGCAGTGCTAGTAGGCAGGGGGTCGACTATGGCTACACCTTC. This codes for CSASRQGVDYGYTF.